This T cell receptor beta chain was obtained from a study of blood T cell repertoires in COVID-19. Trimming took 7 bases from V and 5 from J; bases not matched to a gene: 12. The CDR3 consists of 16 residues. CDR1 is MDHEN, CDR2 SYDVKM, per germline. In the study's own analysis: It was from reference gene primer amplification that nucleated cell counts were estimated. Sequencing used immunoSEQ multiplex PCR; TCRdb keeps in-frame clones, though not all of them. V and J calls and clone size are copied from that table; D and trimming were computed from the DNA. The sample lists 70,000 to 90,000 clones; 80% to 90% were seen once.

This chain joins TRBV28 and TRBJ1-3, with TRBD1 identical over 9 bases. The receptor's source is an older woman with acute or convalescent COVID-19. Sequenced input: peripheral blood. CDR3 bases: TGTGCCAGCACCCTTCCCGGGACAGGGATGAGAAACACCATATATTTT. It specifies CASTLPGTGMRNTIYF.